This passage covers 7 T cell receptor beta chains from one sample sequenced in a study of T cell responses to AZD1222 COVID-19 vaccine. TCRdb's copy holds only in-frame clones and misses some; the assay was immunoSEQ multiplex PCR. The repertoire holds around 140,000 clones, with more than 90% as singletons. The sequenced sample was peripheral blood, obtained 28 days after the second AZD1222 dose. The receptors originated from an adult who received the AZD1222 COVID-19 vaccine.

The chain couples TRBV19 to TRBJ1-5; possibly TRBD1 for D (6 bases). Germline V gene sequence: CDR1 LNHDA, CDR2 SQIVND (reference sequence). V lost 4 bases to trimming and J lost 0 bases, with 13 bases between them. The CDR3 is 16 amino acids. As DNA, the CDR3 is TGTGCCAGTAGTACCCAGCAGGGGTTTAGCAATCAGCCCCAGCATTTT. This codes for CASSTQQGFSNQPQHF.

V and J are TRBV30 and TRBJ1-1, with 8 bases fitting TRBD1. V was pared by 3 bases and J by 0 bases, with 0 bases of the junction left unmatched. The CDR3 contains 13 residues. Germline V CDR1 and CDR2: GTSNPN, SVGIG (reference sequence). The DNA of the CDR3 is TGTGCCTGGAGGGGACAGGTGAACACTGAAGCTTTCTTT. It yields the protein CAWRGQVNTEAFF.

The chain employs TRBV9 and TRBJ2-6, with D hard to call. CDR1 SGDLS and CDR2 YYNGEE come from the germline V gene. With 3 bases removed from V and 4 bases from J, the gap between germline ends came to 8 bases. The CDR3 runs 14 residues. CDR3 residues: CASSAASGANVLTF. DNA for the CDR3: TGTGCCAGCAGCGCCGCTTCGGGGGCCAACGTCCTGACTTTC.

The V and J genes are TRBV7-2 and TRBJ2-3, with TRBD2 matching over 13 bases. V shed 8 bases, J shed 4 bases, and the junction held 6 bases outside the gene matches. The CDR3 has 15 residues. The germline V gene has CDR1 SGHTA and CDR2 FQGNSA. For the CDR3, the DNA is TGTGCCAGCTCACTAGCGGGAGGGTGGTCAGATACGCAGTATTTT. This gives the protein CASSLAGGWSDTQYF.

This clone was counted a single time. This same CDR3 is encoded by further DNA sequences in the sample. DNA of the CDR3: TGTGCCAGCTCACCATCACAGGGGTCTGGAAACACCATATATTTT. The encoded protein is CASSPSQGSGNTIYF. V and J are TRBV18 and TRBJ1-3, with 7 bases aligning to TRBD1. The germline V gene encodes CDR1 KGHSH and CDR2 LQKENI. The CDR3 has 15 residues. Trimming removed 2 bases from V and 1 base from J; junction bases left unmatched: 2.

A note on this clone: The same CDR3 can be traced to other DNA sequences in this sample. The CDR3: CASSPGQGNSPLHF. CDR3 nucleotides: TGTGCCAGCAGCCCGGGACAGGGAAATTCACCCCTCCACTTT. The chain is built from TRBV7-9 and TRBJ1-6, with TRBD1 matching over 9 bases. The CDR3 is 14 amino acids. Trimming cost V 5 bases and J 7 bases; bases outside gene matches: 3. Germline V gene data show CDR1 as SEHNR and CDR2 as FQNEAQ (reference sequence).

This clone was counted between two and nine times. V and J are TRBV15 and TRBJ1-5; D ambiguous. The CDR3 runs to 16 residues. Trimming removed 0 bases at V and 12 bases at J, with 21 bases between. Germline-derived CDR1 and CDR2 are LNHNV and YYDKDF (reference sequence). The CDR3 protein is CATSRDRTNGWWDQHF. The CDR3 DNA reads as TGTGCCACCAGCAGAGATCGGACTAACGGGTGGTGGGACCAGCATTTT. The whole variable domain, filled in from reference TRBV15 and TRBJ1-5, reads DAMVIQNPRYQVTQFGKPVTLSCSQTLNHNVMYWYQQKSSQAPKLLFHYYDKDFNNEADTPDNFQSRRPNTSFCFLDIRSPGLGDTAMYLCATSRDRTNGWWDQHFGDGTRLSIL.